This TCR beta chain emerged from a study of CD8 T cells in Susac syndrome. Study as a whole: There were over five sequenced Susac syndrome patients with active disease and under ten in remission.

The CDR3 sequence is 17 residues long. Germline CDR1 reads DFQATT; CDR2 reads SNEGSKA (reference sequence). V shed 1 base and J shed 2 bases, with 21 bases lying between them. An amount of RNA that ranged from about 0.45 to 1 ug was reverse transcribed with random hexamers. TCRdb re-derived calls from the immunoSEQ multiplex PCR reads in MiXCR, one entry per CDR3 protein. The sample carries 130,000 to 150,000 distinct CDR3 sequences, around 95% recorded once. In blood CD8+ and CD4+ T cells, TCR beta underwent sequencing. In Susac syndrome patients, recently defined diagnostic criteria for definite or probable disease were met.

The sequenced sample was CD4+ T cells from PBMCs. The chain employs TRBV20-1 and TRBJ2-7; the D call may be TRBD1 or TRBD2 (6 bases each). This receptor was identified in a human donor with Susac syndrome. CDR3 amino acids: CSARGLGSGGGTYEQYF. CDR3 sequence (DNA): TGCAGTGCTAGAGGCCTCGGCTCCGGGGGCGGTACCTACGAGCAGTACTTC.